This T cell receptor (beta chain) originates from a study of human T cells and chemical hapten exposure. Study-wide background: Cases of alopecia areata, totalis or universalis occurred in a predominantly female patient group. The variation in per-sample TCR yields arose mainly from small differences in pooled library volumes.

This sample's time point: pre-sensitization, week 0. Stated treatment: therapeutic diphenylcyclopropenone sensitization with weekly scalp DPC. MiXCR was run by TCRdb on the RACE reads, yielding one entry per CDR3 protein. The sample includes 250,000 to 300,000 distinct CDR3 sequences, approximately 7.5% seen only once; the top ten take 0.9% to 1.5%. The germline V gene has CDR1 MGHRA and CDR2 YSYEKL. V was cut by 0 bases and J by 0 bases, with 9 bases left in between. The CDR3 runs 16 residues. This chain joins TRBV4-1 and TRBJ2-1; no clear D gene. This receptor was identified in a man aged 18 to 30 with alopecia areata. Some clones in this sample may be carry-over from other donors' samples. The input for sequencing was whole blood, taken in connection with sensitization to the hapten diphenylcyclopropenone (DPC). CDR3 protein: CASSQERLSSYNEQFF. The CDR3 coding sequence is TGCGCCAGCAGCCAAGAACGGCTCAGCTCCTACAATGAGCAGTTCTTC.